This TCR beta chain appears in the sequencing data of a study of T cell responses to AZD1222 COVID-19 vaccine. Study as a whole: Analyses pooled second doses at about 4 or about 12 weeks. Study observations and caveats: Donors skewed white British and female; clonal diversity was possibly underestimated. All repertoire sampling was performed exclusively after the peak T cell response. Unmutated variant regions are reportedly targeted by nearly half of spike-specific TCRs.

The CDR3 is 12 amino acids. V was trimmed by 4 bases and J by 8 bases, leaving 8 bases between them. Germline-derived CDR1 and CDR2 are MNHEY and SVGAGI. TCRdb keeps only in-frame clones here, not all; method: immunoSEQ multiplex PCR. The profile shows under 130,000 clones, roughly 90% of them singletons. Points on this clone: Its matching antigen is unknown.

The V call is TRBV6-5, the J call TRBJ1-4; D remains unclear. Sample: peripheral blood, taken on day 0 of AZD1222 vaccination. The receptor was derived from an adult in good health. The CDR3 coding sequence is TGTGCCAGCAGTTGGAGTGGGGAAAAACTGTTTTTT. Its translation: CASSWSGEKLFF.